The subject of this entry is one T cell receptor beta chain. This sample is drawn from a study of T cells in Graves' hyperthyroidism and ophthalmopathy. Germline V CDR1 and CDR2: KGHDR, SFDVKD. V gave up 3 bases and J gave up 10 bases, with 17 bases separating them. The CDR3 extends over 14 amino acids. Researchers amplified the TCR beta CDR3 regions from RNA transcripts. HTBI primers drove first-round RT-PCR of the TCR CDR3. MiXCR, run by TCRdb on the multiplex PCR reads, gives a single entry per CDR3 protein. The table lists 390,000 or so distinct CDR3 sequences, under 15% of them singletons. The rearrangement uses TRBV24-1 and TRBJ1-2, with D possibly matching TRBD1 (5 bases). Material for sequencing was blood. The source is a young man with Graves' ophthalmopathy. The chain's CDR3 is CATSDARGRGLYTF. CDR3 coding DNA: TGTGCCACCAGTGATGCGAGGGGCCGCGGGCTCTACACCTTC.